This TCR beta chain was recorded in a study of T cell changes during pregnancy in multiple sclerosis. Generated by immunoSEQ multiplex PCR, the TCRdb table keeps only in-frame clones and is missing some. This table has about 97,000 clones, 90% appearing once. Germline CDR1 SGHRS, CDR2 YFSETQ. V lost 4 bases, J lost 8 bases, and 15 bases lay in between. The CDR3 is 13 residues long. The receptor comes from a female donor in good health, enrolled as a control in a pregnancy study. The sequencing used peripheral blood, collected in the second trimester of pregnancy. The rearrangement uses TRBV5-1 and TRBJ1-2, with D unclear. The CDR3 sequence: CASSLKNAGGYTF. DNA of the CDR3: TGCGCCAGCAGCCTTAAGAACGCGGGGGGCTACACCTTC.